One and the same sample provided the 21 T cell receptor beta chains below, sequenced in a study of T-cell memory formation after mild COVID-19. TCRdb re-called the 5' RACE reads through MiXCR, storing one row per CDR3 protein. Of approximately 270,000 distinct CDR3 sequences detected, roughly 17% appear once; the ten largest clones hold approximately 23%. Sequenced: PBMCs or a T cell subset sorted from them (not recorded which). These receptors all stem from a man between 18 and 29 years old who had mild COVID-19 (a few samples of this study predate the infection). Cell type and time point are not known.

V gene TRBV20-1 combines with J gene TRBJ1-6, with D possibly being TRBD1 (6 bases). V was pared by 0 bases and J by 9 bases, with 18 bases between. Germline V gene sequence: CDR1 DFQATT, CDR2 SNEGSKA (reference sequence). The CDR3 is 16 amino acids. DNA of the CDR3: TGCAGTGCTAGAGATAGGGGGGGTTCTCTTCGTTCACCCCTCCACTTT. Translating gives CSARDRGGSLRSPLHF.

J is TRBJ1-5 and V is TRBV5-5, with D unresolved. From germline, CDR1 is SGHKS and CDR2 YYEKEE (reference sequence). The V and J ends lost 1 base and 3 bases respectively, with 11 bases between them. CDR3 size: 15 residues. This CDR3 is CASSLYGGYNQPQHF. The CDR3 nucleotides read TGTGCCAGCAGCTTGTACGGCGGTTACAATCAGCCCCAGCATTTT.

This clonotype has only a few counts. The CDR3 nucleotides are TGTGCCAGCAGAGTAGACAGGAACTATGGCTACACCTTC. Translating it yields CASRVDRNYGYTF. This chain uses TRBV6-5 with TRBJ1-2, with D possibly TRBD1 on 6 matching bases. The V end was cut by 6 bases, the J end by 2 bases, with 10 bases between. Germline CDR1 MNHEY, CDR2 SVGAGI. The length of the CDR3 is 13 residues.

The chain combines TRBV12-3 or TRBV12-4 with TRBJ1-6; D call uncertain. The CDR3 consists of 11 residues. Trimming removed 3 bases at V and 16 bases at J, with 10 bases between. The CDR3 loop is CASSFDRDLHF. In DNA form, the CDR3 reads TGTGCCAGCAGTTTCGATCGAGATCTCCACTTT.

This clonotype was found a few times. The chain is built from TRBV6-5 and TRBJ1-2; D is possibly TRBD1 (6 bases). The ends were cut back, 6 bases at V and 2 bases at J, with 13 bases in the middle. Germline CDR1 MNHEY, CDR2 SVGAGI. The CDR3 runs to 14 residues. CDR3 sequence (DNA): TGTGCCAGCAGATCGACAGGATCCAACTATGGCTACACCTTC. Protein sequence: CASRSTGSNYGYTF.

The chain joins TRBV5-6 to TRBJ2-1; TRBD2 matches at 7 bases. Germline-derived CDR1 and CDR2 are SGHDT and YYEEEE. The CDR3 has 14 residues. After removal of 3 bases from V and 5 bases from J, the junction contained 5 bases not matched to a gene. The CDR3 DNA follows: TGTGCCAGCAGCTCTAGCGCGGGGGACAATGAGCAGTTCTTC. This codes for CASSSSAGDNEQFF.

This chain uses TRBV20-1 with TRBJ2-2; 12 bases line up with TRBD1. Germline values: CDR1 DFQATT, CDR2 SNEGSKA (reference sequence). The CDR3 is 16 residues long. Trimming took 6 bases from V and 0 from J; bases not matched to a gene: 5. CDR3 loop: CSAAGTGGANTGELFF. The CDR3 region has the DNA TGCAGTGCGGCCGGGACAGGGGGCGCGAACACCGGGGAGCTGTTTTTT.

The V call is TRBV4-3, the J call TRBJ2-2; possibly TRBD1 for D (5 bases). This CDR3 region has 15 residues. V lost 4 bases to trimming and J lost 1 base, with 10 bases between them. CDR1 and CDR2 (germline): LGHNA, YSLEER. CDR3 bases: TGCGCCAGCAGCCCTAGGGGCGAGAACACCGGGGAGCTGTTTTTT. It translates to CASSPRGENTGELFF.

This chain links TRBV3-1 with TRBJ2-2; the D gene is possibly TRBD2 (5 bases). V shed 0 bases and J shed 6 bases, with 8 bases lying between them. CDR1 and CDR2 from the germline V gene are LGHDT and YNNKEL (reference sequence). The CDR3 totals 14 residues. The CDR3 loop reads CASSQEGASGELFF. The CDR3 nucleotides read TGTGCCAGCAGCCAAGAGGGAGCGTCCGGGGAGCTGTTTTTT.

The rearrangement joins TRBV30 to TRBJ2-3; D unresolved. This CDR3 contains 13 residues. Per germline, CDR1 GTSNPN and CDR2 SVGIG (reference sequence). V lost 0 bases and J lost 4, with 8 bases in between. CDR3 residues: CAWSVYSSDTQYF. In nucleotides, the CDR3 is TGTGCCTGGAGTGTTTACTCGTCAGATACGCAGTATTTT.

The rearrangement uses TRBV19 and TRBJ1-1; the D is unclear. Germline V CDR1 and CDR2: LNHDA, SQIVND (reference sequence). This CDR3 region has 16 residues. The V end lost 6 bases, the J end lost 0 bases, and 17 bases lay between the germline ends. CDR3 in amino acids: CASRPIGRSMNTEAFF. CDR3 DNA sequence: TGTGCCAGTAGGCCAATAGGGCGTTCCATGAACACTGAAGCTTTCTTT.

The table lists this clonotype with a few counts. This chain joins TRBV9 and TRBJ2-7; 7 bases match TRBD1. V trimming: 2 bases; J trimming: 2 bases; junction bases outside the gene matches: 7. The germline CDR1 and CDR2 sequences are SGDLS and YYNGEE. The CDR3 is made up of 15 amino acids. Written as DNA, the CDR3 is TGTGCCAGCAGCGTTGGGGGACAGCTCCCCTACGAGCAGTACTTC. Translated, it gives CASSVGGQLPYEQYF.

This rearrangement joins TRBV5-1 to TRBJ1-1; TRBD1 matches 7 bases. The length of the CDR3 is 14 residues. Germline CDR1 is SGHRS and CDR2 is YFSETQ. The V segment lost 4 bases and the J segment 3 bases; nucleotides outside the gene matches: 6. The CDR3 spells CASSRDSTDTEAFF. The CDR3 nucleotides are TGCGCCAGCAGCAGGGACAGTACGGACACTGAAGCTTTCTTT. The full variable domain, with the rest looked up from reference TRBV5-1 and TRBJ1-1, is KAGVTQTPRYLIKTRGQQVTLSCSPISGHRSVSWYQQTPGQGLQFLFEYFSETQRNKGNFPGRFSGRQFSNSRSEMNVSTLELGDSALYLCASSRDSTDTEAFFGQGTRLTVV.

The chain links TRBV10-2 to TRBJ2-2; TRBD1 is a possible D gene (6 bases). The CDR3 covers 13 residues. Trimming left V 6 bases short and J 4 bases short, with 9 bases between. Germline lookup yields CDR1 WSHSY and CDR2 SAAADI. The CDR3: CASSGQFTGELFF. The CDR3 DNA is TGCGCCAGCAGCGGACAGTTCACCGGGGAGCTGTTTTTT.

The chain carries TRBV10-3 and TRBJ2-7; D gene ambiguous. V was trimmed by 3 bases and J by 4 bases, leaving 7 bases between them. This CDR3 has 12 amino acids. CDR1 and CDR2 from the germline V gene are ENHRY and SYGVKD. The CDR3 DNA is TGTGCCATCAGTGAAGGTATATACGAGCAGTACTTC. Amino acids: CAISEGIYEQYF.

This clonotype was seen more than once but under ten times. The chain couples TRBV12-3 or TRBV12-4 to TRBJ2-2, with a possible D match to TRBD2 (5 bases). Deletions cut 7 bases from V and 5 bases from J, with 11 bases between. The CDR3 spans 13 residues. This CDR3 reads CASTREGTGELFF. CDR3 nucleotides: TGTGCCAGCACCCGTGAGGGAACCGGGGAGCTGTTTTTT.

This clonotype appeared many times. CDR3 sequence reads: CASSLEALGSVSTDTQYF. As DNA, the CDR3 is TGCGCCAGCAGCTTGGAGGCCCTTGGGTCTGTTAGCACAGATACGCAGTATTTT. V usage is TRBV5-1 and J usage is TRBJ2-3; D gene ambiguous. The CDR3 contains 18 residues. CDR1 and CDR2 from the germline V gene are SGHRS and YFSETQ. Trimming pared 0 bases from V and 0 bases from J, leaving 17 bases between. The variable domain in full, with the rest retrieved from reference TRBV5-1 and TRBJ2-3, is KAGVTQTPRYLIKTRGQQVTLSCSPISGHRSVSWYQQTPGQGLQFLFEYFSETQRNKGNFPGRFSGRQFSNSRSEMNVSTLELGDSALYLCASSLEALGSVSTDTQYFGPGTRLTVL.

The chain links TRBV7-9 to TRBJ2-1; D not certain. Trimming took 4 bases from V and 7 from J, leaving 11 bases between them. Germline V gives CDR1 SEHNR, CDR2 FQNEAQ (reference sequence). The CDR3 contains 13 residues. CDR3 residues: CASSSALGNEQFF. Here the CDR3 DNA reads TGTGCCAGCAGCTCGGCTTTAGGTAATGAGCAGTTCTTC.

The chain uses TRBV18 and TRBJ2-3; 9 bases line up with TRBD1. V lost 3 bases, J lost 3 bases, and 4 bases stayed unmatched. Germline assignment: CDR1 KGHSH and CDR2 LQKENI. The CDR3 runs 15 residues. CDR3 in amino acids: CASSPVGTGTDTQYF. CDR3 DNA sequence: TGTGCCAGCTCACCGGTAGGGACAGGGACAGATACGCAGTATTTT.

This clonotype was detected only a few times. The chain is built from TRBV7-2 and TRBJ2-5; perhaps TRBD2 as D (5 bases). Germline CDR1 reads SGHTA; CDR2 reads FQGNSA. Trimming removed 6 bases from V and 5 bases from J, with 22 bases in between. The CDR3 contains 16 residues. CDR3 sequence reads: CASSLRAMSLSETQYF. The CDR3 DNA reads TGTGCCAGCAGTCTGAGGGCAATGTCCCTCTCCGAGACCCAGTACTTC.

This clonotype was detected a few times. The chain carries TRBV7-2 and TRBJ2-1; 10 bases agree with TRBD1. The CDR3 covers 14 residues. CDR1 and CDR2 from the germline V gene are SGHTA and FQGNSA. Losses at the gene ends were 5 bases for V and 7 bases for J; bases not matched to a gene: 5. CDR3 sequence: CASSADRGRNEQFF. DNA of the CDR3: TGTGCCAGCAGCGCCGACAGGGGGCGTAATGAGCAGTTCTTC.